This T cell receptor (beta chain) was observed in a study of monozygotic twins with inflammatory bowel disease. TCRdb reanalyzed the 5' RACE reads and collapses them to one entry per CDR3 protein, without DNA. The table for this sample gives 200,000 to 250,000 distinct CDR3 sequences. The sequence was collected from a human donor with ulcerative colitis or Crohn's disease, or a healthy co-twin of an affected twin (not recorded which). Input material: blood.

Here the CDR3 reads CASSSGQDRAGELFF. V is TRBV7-2 and J is TRBJ2-2; TCRdb's D call, TRBD1, is unchecked because there is no DNA. The CDR3 covers 15 residues. From germline, CDR1 is SGHTA and CDR2 FQGNSA. Drawing the rest from reference TRBV7-2 and TRBJ2-2, the complete variable domain is GAGVSQSPSNKVTEKGKDVELRCDPISGHTALYWYRQSLGQGLEFLIYFQGNSAPDKSGLPSDRFSAERTGGSVSTLTIQRTQQEDSAVYLCASSSGQDRAGELFFGEGSRLTVL.